Presented here are 16 T cell receptor beta chains from one specimen sequenced in a study of blood T cell repertoires in COVID-19. Data came from immunoSEQ multiplex PCR; TCRdb stores just in-frame clones and leaves some out. The sample gives some 500,000 clones, approximately 90% of which show up once; 1.5% to 2% is in the top ten. Material for sequencing was PBMCs or T cells enriched from blood (not recorded which). The receptors derive from a woman aged 35 to 49 who had recovered from COVID-19.

The chain has TRBV19 and TRBJ2-2; no clear D gene. Germline loops: CDR1 LNHDA, CDR2 SQIVND (reference sequence). This CDR3 comprises 12 residues. Trimming took off 7 bases at V and 8 bases at J, with 11 bases between the two ends. The CDR3: CASNRLAGELFF. In nucleotides, the CDR3 is TGTGCCAGTAATCGACTCGCGGGGGAGCTGTTTTTT.

The chain employs TRBV21-1 and TRBJ1-5; the tabulated D call, TRBD1, remains unverified against the DNA. TRBV21-1 is a pseudogene segment. The CDR3 totals 18 residues. In nucleotides, the CDR3 is TGTGCCAGCAGCAAATTGGACAGGGACCTGTTGAGCAATCAGCCCCAGCATTTT. Translating gives CASSKLDRDLLSNQPQHF.

V is TRBV25-1 and J is TRBJ1-4, with 8 bases identical to TRBD1. Germline loops: CDR1 MGHDK, CDR2 SYGVNS. Germline trimming cut 1 base from V and 8 bases from J; bases unmatched to any gene: 6. This CDR3 contains 15 residues. The CDR3 DNA reads as TGTGCCAGCAGTGAATCCCAGGGGGCGCGAGAAAAACTGTTTTTT. This encodes CASSESQGAREKLFF.

The chain recombines TRBV30 with TRBJ1-6; D unclear. The CDR3 is 15 amino acids. The V end lost 5 bases, the J end lost 0 bases, and 11 bases lay between the germline ends. Germline loops: CDR1 GTSNPN, CDR2 SVGIG (reference sequence). CDR3 sequence reads: CAWGRRSSYNSPLHF. The CDR3 DNA reads TGTGCCTGGGGGCGGCGGAGCTCCTATAATTCACCCCTCCACTTT.

This chain joins TRBV19 and TRBJ2-7, with 9 bases aligning to TRBD2. Germline lookup yields CDR1 LNHDA and CDR2 SQIVND (reference sequence). V was clipped by 4 bases and J by 0 bases; unmatched bases: 4. The CDR3 runs 15 residues. CDR3 sequence: CASSRLAATSYEQYF. For the CDR3, the DNA is TGTGCCAGTAGTAGACTAGCGGCAACCTCCTACGAGCAGTACTTC.

The rearrangement uses TRBV7-6 and TRBJ2-2; 13 bases are shared with TRBD2. J was trimmed by 0 bases and V by 1 base; bases with no gene match: 5. CDR3 length equals 19 residues. Germline V lookup: CDR1 SGHVS, CDR2 FNYEAQ. The CDR3 protein is CASSLELAGGKTNTGELFF. The CDR3, as DNA: TGTGCCAGCAGCTTAGAACTAGCGGGAGGGAAGACGAACACCGGGGAGCTGTTTTTT.

The CDR3 reads CASSFQFSEETQYF. The CDR3, as DNA: TGTGCCAGCAGCTTTCAGTTCAGCGAAGAGACCCAGTACTTC. The V call is TRBV11-2, the J call TRBJ2-5, with D unclear. V dropped 3 bases and J dropped 3 bases, with 11 bases sitting between them. CDR1 and CDR2 from the germline V gene are SGHAT and FQNNGV. The CDR3 runs to 14 residues.

The gene calls are TRBV10-1 and TRBJ2-3, with TRBD2 identical over 7 bases. Germline V lookup: CDR1 WNHNN, CDR2 SYGVQD (reference sequence). The CDR3 consists of 17 residues. The junction had 9 bases not matched to a gene; V was cut back by 3 bases and J by 0 bases. For the CDR3, the DNA is TGCGCCAGCAGTGATCTAGCGGACATAGCTAGCACAGATACGCAGTATTTT. Translated: CASSDLADIASTDTQYF.

The CDR3 here is CASIRTGEFRTEAFF. The CDR3 DNA sequence: TGTGCCAGTATTAGGACAGGGGAATTCAGAACTGAAGCTTTCTTT. The V call is TRBV19, the J call TRBJ1-1; TRBD1 agrees at 9 bases. CDR1 and CDR2 (germline): LNHDA, SQIVND (reference sequence). The J segment lost 5 bases and the V segment lost 7 bases, leaving 11 bases of the junction unmatched. The CDR3 covers 15 residues.

Here the CDR3 reads CASSLRGQGSPNTEAFF. The CDR3 nucleotides read TGCGCCAGCAGCTTGAGGGGACAGGGATCCCCGAACACTGAAGCTTTCTTT. J is TRBJ1-1 and V is TRBV5-1; the match to TRBD1 covers 9 bases. The CDR3 totals 17 residues. V lost 1 base and J lost 1; bases outside the gene matches: 8. Germline values: CDR1 SGHRS, CDR2 YFSETQ. Using reference TRBV5-1 and TRBJ1-1 for the parts outside the CDR3, the full variable domain is KAGVTQTPRYLIKTRGQQVTLSCSPISGHRSVSWYQQTPGQGLQFLFEYFSETQRNKGNFPGRFSGRQFSNSRSEMNVSTLELGDSALYLCASSLRGQGSPNTEAFFGQGTRLTVV.

The chain links TRBV6-5 to TRBJ1-1; D is unresolved. V dropped 2 bases and J dropped 7 bases, with 14 bases sitting between them. Looked up from germline, CDR1 is MNHEY and CDR2 is SVGAGI. This CDR3 contains 14 residues. The CDR3 region is CASSYVADSSEAFF. CDR3 coding DNA: TGTGCCAGCAGTTACGTTGCGGATAGCAGTGAAGCTTTCTTT.

This clone appeared a few times. V and J are TRBV11-2 and TRBJ1-1, with 7 bases identical to TRBD1. This CDR3 spans 18 amino acids. Germline loops: CDR1 SGHAT, CDR2 FQNNGV. J gave up 0 bases and V 4 bases, and 14 bases lay outside the gene matches. CDR3 in amino acids: CASSWDRDRGRLNTEAFF. Here the CDR3 DNA reads TGTGCCAGCAGCTGGGACCGGGACAGAGGGCGCTTGAACACTGAAGCTTTCTTT.

Only a few counts were recorded for this clone. V is TRBV4-3 and J is TRBJ1-1; 7 bases are a match to TRBD1. Per the germline V gene, CDR1 is LGHNA and CDR2 is YSLEER. The length of the CDR3 is 15 residues. Trimming took 5 bases from V and 0 from J; bases not matched to a gene: 6. CDR3 protein: CASSKDRTMNTEAFF. DNA for the CDR3: TGCGCCAGCAGCAAGGACAGGACCATGAACACTGAAGCTTTCTTT.

This chain uses TRBV7-2 with TRBJ1-5; D is possibly TRBD1 (5 bases). Per germline, CDR1 SGHTA and CDR2 FQGNSA. V was shortened by 0 bases and J by 6 bases, with 18 bases between the two germline ends. The CDR3 runs to 17 residues. CDR3: CASSLASSDRAIQPQHF. CDR3 bases: TGTGCCAGCAGCTTAGCGTCCAGTGACAGAGCGATTCAGCCCCAGCATTTT.

This sequence joins TRBV5-1 and TRBJ2-7, with a tentative D call TRBD2 (6 bases). V lost 5 bases and J lost 6, with 15 bases in between. Germline V CDR1 and CDR2: SGHRS, YFSETQ. The CDR3 is made up of 13 amino acids. CDR3 DNA sequence: TGCGCCAGCAGGGGAGGAGGGGCCGGCGAGCAGTACTTC. It specifies CASRGGGAGEQYF.

The J gene is TRBJ1-6, the V gene TRBV5-6, with D possibly matching TRBD1 (6 bases). This CDR3 region has 15 residues. Germline V gene data show CDR1 as SGHDT and CDR2 as YYEEEE. The V end was cut by 1 base, the J end by 6 bases, with 11 bases between. CDR3 DNA sequence: TGTGCCAGCAGCTTGTTGGGGGCGGGTAATTCACCCCTCCACTTT. It translates to CASSLLGAGNSPLHF.